This T cell receptor (beta chain) originates from a study of shared clonotypes between healthy human individuals. Study-level background: Researchers assigned three CD4 naive, three CD4 memory, two CD8 naive and one CD8 memory plate to each donor. Study-level points and caveats: A reduction in generation probabilities was seen for non-shared clonotypes relative to those shared by all four donors. Larger richness was generally estimated for naive than memory subsets.

The naive CD8 population came from CD45RO-negative cells selected for CCR7, without terminally differentiated effector memory CD45RA+ cells. CDR3 length equals 13 residues. The germline CDR1 and CDR2 sequences are SGHTA and FQGNSA. The V gene end was trimmed by 8 bases and the J gene end by 4 bases; junction bases not matched to a gene: 5. Assay used: immunoSEQ multiplex PCR; TCRdb lists only in-frame clones, some missing. The sample yields about 1,900,000 clones, approximately 94% seen once. For this clone: The antigen is unknown.

This receptor was taken from a man between 18 and 35 years old in good health. This sequence joins TRBV7-2 and TRBJ1-3, with 7 bases fitting TRBD1. What was sequenced was naive CD8+ T cells sorted from blood. The CDR3, as DNA: TGTGCCAGCCTCGGGACAGAAGGAAACACCATATATTTT. It yields the protein CASLGTEGNTIYF.